The 7 T cell receptor beta chains below come from one sample, sequenced in a study of T cells in localized non-small cell lung cancer. Clones were read by immunoSEQ multiplex PCR, and TCRdb kept only the in-frame ones, dropping some. The sample carries around 20,000 clones, around four fifths recorded once. Sequencing used peripheral blood, obtained before any cancer treatment. These receptors all come from a female donor older than 55 with stage I lung adenocarcinoma.

The genes are TRBV6-5 and TRBJ1-2; TRBD1 agrees at 10 bases. This CDR3 is built from 12 residues. After removal of 7 bases from V and 13 bases from J, the junction contained 9 bases not matched to a gene. From germline, CDR1 is MNHEY and CDR2 SVGAGI. CDR3 sequence reads: CASTATGGFSTF. The CDR3 coding sequence is TGTGCCAGCACCGCGACAGGGGGCTTTAGCACCTTC.

Concerning this clone: Other DNA sequences in the same sample also yield this CDR3. CDR3 loop: CASSPRARSTEAFF. As DNA, the CDR3 is TGTGCCAGCAGTCCACGGGCTAGAAGCACTGAAGCTTTCTTT. The V and J genes are TRBV6-5 and TRBJ1-1; D not certain. The germline CDR1 and CDR2 sequences are MNHEY and SVGAGI. V was shortened by 5 bases and J by 4 bases, with 14 bases between the two germline ends. This CDR3 is built from 14 residues.

V gene TRBV10-3 combines with J gene TRBJ1-3, with D perhaps matching TRBD1 (6 bases). This CDR3 is built from 15 residues. The V and J ends lost 2 bases and 2 bases respectively, with 10 bases between them. CDR1 is ENHRY and CDR2 is SYGVKD in the germline V gene. CDR3 coding DNA: TGTGCCATCAGTGAGGGTGCAGGGGCTGGAAACACCATATATTTT. As protein: CAISEGAGAGNTIYF.

This chain uses TRBV19 with TRBJ1-5; 12 nucleotides line up with TRBD1. J lost 2 bases, V lost 1 base, and 9 bases had no gene match. The length of the CDR3 is 19 residues. Per the germline V gene, CDR1 is LNHDA and CDR2 is SQIVND (reference sequence). CDR3 amino acids: CASSIVGQGASFGNQPQHF. As DNA, the CDR3 is TGTGCCAGTAGTATAGTGGGACAGGGGGCCAGCTTCGGCAATCAGCCCCAGCATTTT. Using reference TRBV19 and TRBJ1-5 for the parts outside the CDR3, the full variable domain is DGGITQSPKYLFRKEGQNVTLSCEQNLNHDAMYWYRQDPGQGLRLIYYSQIVNDFQKGDIAEGYSVSREKKESFPLTVTSAQKNPTAFYLCASSIVGQGASFGNQPQHFGDGTRLSIL.

This clone showed up just a few times. V is TRBV4-3 and J is TRBJ2-1; D uncertain. This CDR3 comprises 15 residues. Trimming stripped 0 bases from V and 3 bases from J, with 9 bases between. Germline V gene data show CDR1 as LGHNA and CDR2 as YSLEER. As DNA, the CDR3 is TGCGCCAGCAGCCAAGATCCCCTGCTCTACAATGAGCAGTTCTTC. As protein: CASSQDPLLYNEQFF.

V is TRBV19 and J is TRBJ1-1, with D possibly being TRBD1 (5 bases). V lost 1 base and J 5 bases, leaving 14 bases between the germline ends. CDR1 is LNHDA, CDR2 SQIVND, per germline (reference sequence). The CDR3 spans 15 residues. The CDR3 nucleotides are TGTGCCAGTAGTATAGCCGGGGGTCTGGGGACTGAAGCTTTCTTT. This codes for CASSIAGGLGTEAFF.

This clone was recorded a few times. One junction end disagrees with the germline gene, perhaps due to a read error. The chain uses TRBV15 and TRBJ2-1; no reliable D call. Germline assignment: CDR1 LNHNV and CDR2 YYDKDF (reference sequence). This CDR3 has 16 amino acids. The CDR3 region has the DNA TGTGCCACCAGCGGAGAGGAGAGCCGCTCCTACAATGAGCAGTTCTTC. It encodes CATSGEESRSYNEQFF.